This entry is about one T cell receptor (beta chain). What it binds is unknown. The CDR3 extends over 14 amino acids. Germline V gene sequence: CDR1 SGHRS, CDR2 YFSETQ. J was trimmed by 5 bases and V by 1 base; bases with no gene match: 5. Through template switching, a universal primer site was introduced, and the cDNA contained unique molecular identifiers. Using its own MiXCR run on the 5' RACE reads, TCRdb lists one record per CDR3 protein. The sample carries hundreds of thousands of distinct CDR3 sequences, approximately 13% recorded once. The data are from a study of identical twins. Study-wide points: Cord blood beta clonotypes present at high abundance carried fewer insertions; no such pattern appeared in memory repertoires.

These records were also assigned to another study, of yellow fever vaccine responses in identical twins.

This TCR derives from a woman aged 18 to 35 in good health. The rearrangement joins TRBV5-1 to TRBJ2-7; 8 bases agree with TRBD1. Material: PBMCs. The CDR3 nucleotides read TGCGCCAGCAGCTTGTATGACAGGGGCAACGAGCAGTACTTC. Protein sequence: CASSLYDRGNEQYF.